This T cell receptor beta chain comes out of a study of monozygotic twins with inflammatory bowel disease. The study, taken as a whole, reports: IBD patients shared fewer clonotypes with other individuals than healthy twins, especially patients with disease activity signs. IBD patients displayed reduced TCRbeta diversity (inverse Simpson) when set against healthy co-twins.

CDR1 is SGHAT, CDR2 FQNNGV, per germline. The CDR3 sequence is 15 residues long. The quantity of total RNA per TCR library was approximately 3.5 ug. TCRdb re-called the 5' RACE reads and gives one entry per CDR3 protein, without DNA. Found here are 90,000 to 110,000 distinct CDR3 sequences; the top ten clones hold around 11%. A word on this clonotype: Its cognate antigen is unknown.

The chain uses TRBV11-2 and TRBJ2-1; TCRdb gives TRBD2 as the D gene, but with no DNA this cannot be confirmed. This TCR was recovered from a human donor with ulcerative colitis or Crohn's disease, or a healthy co-twin of an affected twin (not recorded which). Material: blood. The CDR3 region is CASSLGGGAYNEQFF.